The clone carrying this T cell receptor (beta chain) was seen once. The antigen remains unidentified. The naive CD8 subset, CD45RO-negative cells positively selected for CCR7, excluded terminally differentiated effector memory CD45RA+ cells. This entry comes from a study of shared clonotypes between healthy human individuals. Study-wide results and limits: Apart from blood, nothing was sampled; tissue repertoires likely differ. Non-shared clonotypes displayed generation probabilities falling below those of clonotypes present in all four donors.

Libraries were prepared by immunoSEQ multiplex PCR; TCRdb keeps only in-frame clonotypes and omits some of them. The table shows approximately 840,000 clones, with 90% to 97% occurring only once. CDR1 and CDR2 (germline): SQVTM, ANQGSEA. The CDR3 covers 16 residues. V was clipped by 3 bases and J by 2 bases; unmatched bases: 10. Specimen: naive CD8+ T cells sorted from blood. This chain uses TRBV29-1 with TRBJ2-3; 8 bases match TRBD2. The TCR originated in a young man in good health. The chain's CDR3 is CSVDRTSILDTDTQYF. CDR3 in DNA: TGCAGCGTTGATCGGACTAGCATCCTAGACACAGATACGCAGTATTTT.